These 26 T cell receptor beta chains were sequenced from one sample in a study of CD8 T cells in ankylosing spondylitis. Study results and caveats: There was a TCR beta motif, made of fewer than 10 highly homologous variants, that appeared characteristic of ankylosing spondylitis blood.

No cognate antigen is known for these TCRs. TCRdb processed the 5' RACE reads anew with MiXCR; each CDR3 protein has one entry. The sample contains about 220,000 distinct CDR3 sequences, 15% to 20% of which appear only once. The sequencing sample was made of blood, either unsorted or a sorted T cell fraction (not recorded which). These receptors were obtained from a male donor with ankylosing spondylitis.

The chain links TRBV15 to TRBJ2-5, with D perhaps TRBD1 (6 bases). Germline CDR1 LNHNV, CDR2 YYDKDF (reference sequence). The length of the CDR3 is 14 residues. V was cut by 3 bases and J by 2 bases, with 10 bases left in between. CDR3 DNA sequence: TGTGCCACCAGCAGCTGGACAGTTCAAGAGACCCAGTACTTC. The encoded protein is CATSSWTVQETQYF.

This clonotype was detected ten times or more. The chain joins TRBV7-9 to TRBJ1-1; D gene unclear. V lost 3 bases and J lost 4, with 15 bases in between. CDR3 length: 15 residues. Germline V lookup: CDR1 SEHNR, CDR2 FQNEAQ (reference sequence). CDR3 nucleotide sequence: TGTGCCAGCAGCTTCGGAACGGTTTCGGGCACTGAAGCTTTCTTT. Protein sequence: CASSFGTVSGTEAFF.

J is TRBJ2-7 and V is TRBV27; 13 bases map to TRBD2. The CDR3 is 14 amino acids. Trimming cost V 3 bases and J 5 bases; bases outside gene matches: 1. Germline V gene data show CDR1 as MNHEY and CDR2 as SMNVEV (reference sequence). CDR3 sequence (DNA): TGTGCCAGCAGTTTTGGGACTAGCGGGAACGAGCAGTACTTC. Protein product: CASSFGTSGNEQYF.

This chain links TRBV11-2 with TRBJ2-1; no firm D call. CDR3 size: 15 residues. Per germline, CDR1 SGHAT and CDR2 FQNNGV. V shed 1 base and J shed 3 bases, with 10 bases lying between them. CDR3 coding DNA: TGTGCCAGCAGCTTAGCCCCTGGTGTCTACAATGAGCAGTTCTTC. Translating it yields CASSLAPGVYNEQFF.

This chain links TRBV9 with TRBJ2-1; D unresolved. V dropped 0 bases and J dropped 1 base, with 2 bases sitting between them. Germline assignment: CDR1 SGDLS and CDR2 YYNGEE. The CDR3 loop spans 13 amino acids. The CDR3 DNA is TGTGCCAGCAGCGTAGCATCCTACAATGAGCAGTTCTTC. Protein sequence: CASSVASYNEQFF.

The CDR3 nucleotides are TGTGCCAGCAGCTTGGGGGAGCTTGGCGCCGGGGAGCTGTTTTTT. This translates into CASSLGELGAGELFF. The chain employs TRBV5-6 and TRBJ2-2; weak D call: TRBD2 (5 bases). Looked up from germline, CDR1 is SGHDT and CDR2 is YYEEEE. The CDR3 consists of 15 residues. Between the trimmed V and J ends, which lost 0 bases and 6 bases, there was a span of 12 bases.

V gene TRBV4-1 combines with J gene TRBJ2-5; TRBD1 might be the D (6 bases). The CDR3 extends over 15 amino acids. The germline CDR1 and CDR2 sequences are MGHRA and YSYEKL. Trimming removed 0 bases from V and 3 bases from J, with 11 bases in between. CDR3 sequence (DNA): TGCGCCAGCAGCCAAGAGACAGGCTGGGAAGAGACCCAGTACTTC. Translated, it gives CASSQETGWEETQYF.

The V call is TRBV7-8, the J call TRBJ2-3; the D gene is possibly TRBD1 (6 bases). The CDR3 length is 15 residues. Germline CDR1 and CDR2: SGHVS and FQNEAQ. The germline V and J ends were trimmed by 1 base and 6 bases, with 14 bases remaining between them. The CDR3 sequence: CASSLETIQGDTQYF. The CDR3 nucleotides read TGTGCCAGCAGCTTAGAAACTATTCAGGGGGATACGCAGTATTTT. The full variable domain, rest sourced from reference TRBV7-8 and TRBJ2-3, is GAGVSQSPRYKVAKRGQDVALRCDPISGHVSLFWYQQALGQGPEFLTYFQNEAQLDKSGLPSDRFFAERPEGSVSTLKIQRTQQEDSAVYLCASSLETIQGDTQYFGPGTRLTVL.

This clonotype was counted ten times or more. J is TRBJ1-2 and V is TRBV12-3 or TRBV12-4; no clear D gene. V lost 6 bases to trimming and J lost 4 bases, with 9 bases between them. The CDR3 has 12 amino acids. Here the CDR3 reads CASSPDRYGYTF. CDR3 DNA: TGTGCCAGCAGCCCCGACCGCTATGGCTACACCTTC.

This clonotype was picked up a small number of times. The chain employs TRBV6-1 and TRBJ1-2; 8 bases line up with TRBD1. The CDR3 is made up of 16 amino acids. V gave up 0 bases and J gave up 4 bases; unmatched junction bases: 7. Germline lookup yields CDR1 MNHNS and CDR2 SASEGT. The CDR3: CASSEARVRGPYGYTF. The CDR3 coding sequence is TGTGCCAGCAGTGAAGCTCGGGTCAGGGGGCCCTATGGCTACACCTTC.

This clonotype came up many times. CDR3 DNA: TGTGCCAGCAGCTTGGCGCGGAACCTCTACAATGAGCAGTTCTTC. It encodes CASSLARNLYNEQFF. V usage is TRBV11-2 and J usage is TRBJ2-1; D is ambiguous. The V and J ends lost 3 bases and 3 bases respectively, with 12 bases between them. The CDR3 contains 15 residues. Germline V gives CDR1 SGHAT, CDR2 FQNNGV.

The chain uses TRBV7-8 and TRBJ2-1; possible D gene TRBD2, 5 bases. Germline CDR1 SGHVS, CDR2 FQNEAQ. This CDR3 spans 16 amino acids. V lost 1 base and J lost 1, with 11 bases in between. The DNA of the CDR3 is TGTGCCAGCAGCTTAGGCGGAGGACCATCCTACAATGAGCAGTTCTTC. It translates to CASSLGGGPSYNEQFF.

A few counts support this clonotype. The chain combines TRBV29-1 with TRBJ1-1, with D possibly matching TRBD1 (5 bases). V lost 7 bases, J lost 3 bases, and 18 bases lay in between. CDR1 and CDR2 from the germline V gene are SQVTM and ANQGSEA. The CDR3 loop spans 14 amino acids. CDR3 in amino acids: CSADGRSGDTEAFF. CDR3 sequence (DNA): TGCAGCGCCGACGGGAGATCGGGGGACACTGAAGCTTTCTTT.

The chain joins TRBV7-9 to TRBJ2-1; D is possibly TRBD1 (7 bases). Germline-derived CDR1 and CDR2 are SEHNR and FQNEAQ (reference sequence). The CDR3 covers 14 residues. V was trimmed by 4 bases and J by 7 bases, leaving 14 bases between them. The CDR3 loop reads CASSSETGRNEQFF. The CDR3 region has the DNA TGTGCCAGCAGCTCAGAGACAGGGAGGAATGAGCAGTTCTTC.

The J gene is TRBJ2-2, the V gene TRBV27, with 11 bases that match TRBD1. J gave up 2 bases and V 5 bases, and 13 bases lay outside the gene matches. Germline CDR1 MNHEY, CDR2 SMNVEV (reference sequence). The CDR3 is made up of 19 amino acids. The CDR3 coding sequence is TGTGCCAGCAGTCTCCGGACAGGGGGCGAAACTCGAAACACCGGGGAGCTGTTTTTT. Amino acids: CASSLRTGGETRNTGELFF.

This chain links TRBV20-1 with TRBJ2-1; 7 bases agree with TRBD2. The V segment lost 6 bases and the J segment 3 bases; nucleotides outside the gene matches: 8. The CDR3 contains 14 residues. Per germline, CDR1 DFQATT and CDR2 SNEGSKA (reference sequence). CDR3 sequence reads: CSARLAVHYNEQFF. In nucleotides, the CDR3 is TGCAGTGCGCGTCTAGCGGTCCACTACAATGAGCAGTTCTTC.

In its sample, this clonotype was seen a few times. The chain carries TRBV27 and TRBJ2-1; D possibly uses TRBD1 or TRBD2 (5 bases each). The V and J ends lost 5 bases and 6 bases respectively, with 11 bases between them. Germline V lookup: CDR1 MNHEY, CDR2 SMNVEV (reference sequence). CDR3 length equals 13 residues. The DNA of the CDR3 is TGTGCCAGCAGTCCGGGACGAACCAATGAGCAGTTCTTC. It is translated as CASSPGRTNEQFF.

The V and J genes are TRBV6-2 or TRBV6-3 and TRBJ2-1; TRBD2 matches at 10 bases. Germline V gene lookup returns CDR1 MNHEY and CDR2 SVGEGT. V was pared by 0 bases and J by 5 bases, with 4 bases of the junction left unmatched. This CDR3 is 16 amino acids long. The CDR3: CASSYSTGTSDNEQFF. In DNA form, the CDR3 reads TGTGCCAGCAGTTACTCTACCGGGACTAGCGACAATGAGCAGTTCTTC.

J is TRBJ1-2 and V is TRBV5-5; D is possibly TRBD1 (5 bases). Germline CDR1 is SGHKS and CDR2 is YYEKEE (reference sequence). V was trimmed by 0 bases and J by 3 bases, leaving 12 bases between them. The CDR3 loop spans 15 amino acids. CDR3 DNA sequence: TGTGCCAGCAGCTTGGCCGGTGAAGGGGACTATGGCTACACCTTC. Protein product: CASSLAGEGDYGYTF.

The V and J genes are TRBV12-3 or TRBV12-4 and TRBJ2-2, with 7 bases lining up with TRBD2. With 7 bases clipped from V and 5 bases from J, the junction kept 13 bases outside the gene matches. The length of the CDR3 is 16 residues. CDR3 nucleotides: TGTGCCAGCATTTACCTTGAGGGAGGGCGGACCGGGGAGCTGTTTTTT. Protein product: CASIYLEGGRTGELFF.

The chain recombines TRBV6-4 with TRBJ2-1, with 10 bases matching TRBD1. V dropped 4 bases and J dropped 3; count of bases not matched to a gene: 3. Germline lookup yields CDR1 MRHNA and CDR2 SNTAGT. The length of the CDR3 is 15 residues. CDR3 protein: CASSVGTGDYNEQFF. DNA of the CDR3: TGTGCCAGCAGTGTCGGGACAGGGGACTACAATGAGCAGTTCTTC.

As DNA, the CDR3 is TGTGCCAGCAGTTACTCGGACCCTGAGGGAACTGAAGCTTTCTTT. Amino acid sequence: CASSYSDPEGTEAFF. This chain connects TRBV6-2 or TRBV6-3 to TRBJ1-1, with D unclear. The ends were cut back, 0 bases at V and 5 bases at J, with 13 bases in the middle. This CDR3 region has 15 residues. Germline V gene sequence: CDR1 MNHEY, CDR2 SVGEGT.

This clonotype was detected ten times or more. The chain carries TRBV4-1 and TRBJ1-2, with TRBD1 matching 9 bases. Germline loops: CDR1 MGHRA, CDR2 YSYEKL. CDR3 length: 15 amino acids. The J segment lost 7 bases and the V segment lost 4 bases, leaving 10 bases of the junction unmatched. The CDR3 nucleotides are TGCGCCAGCAGCCTCCCCACGGGACAGGGTGGTGGCTACACCTTC. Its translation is CASSLPTGQGGGYTF.

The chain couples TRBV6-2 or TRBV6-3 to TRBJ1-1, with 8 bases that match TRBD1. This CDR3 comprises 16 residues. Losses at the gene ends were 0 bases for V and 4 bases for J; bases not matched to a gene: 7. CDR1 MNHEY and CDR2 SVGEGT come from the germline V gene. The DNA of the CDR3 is TGTGCCAGCAGTTACTCTCAGGGGGCCTTGGGCACTGAAGCTTTCTTT. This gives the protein CASSYSQGALGTEAFF.

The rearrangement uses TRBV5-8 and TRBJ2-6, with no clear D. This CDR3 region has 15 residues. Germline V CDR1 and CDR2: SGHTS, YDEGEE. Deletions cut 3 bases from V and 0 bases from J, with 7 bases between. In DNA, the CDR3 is TGTGCCAGCAGCTCACGGTCCTCTGGGGCCAACGTCCTGACTTTC. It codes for CASSSRSSGANVLTF.

In DNA form, the CDR3 reads TGTGCCAGTAGTATAGATAATAGCGCGGGCATCACAGATACGCAGTATTTT. Protein product: CASSIDNSAGITDTQYF. This chain connects TRBV19 to TRBJ2-3; TRBD2 is a possible D gene (5 bases). Germline V lookup: CDR1 LNHDA, CDR2 SQIVND (reference sequence). There are 17 residues in the CDR3. Between the trimmed V and J ends, which lost 0 bases and 2 bases, there was a span of 15 bases. The complete variable domain, with remaining parts taken from reference TRBV19 and TRBJ2-3, reads DGGITQSPKYLFRKEGQNVTLSCEQNLNHDAMYWYRQDPGQGLRLIYYSQIVNDFQKGDIAEGYSVSREKKESFPLTVTSAQKNPTAFYLCASSIDNSAGITDTQYFGPGTRLTVL.